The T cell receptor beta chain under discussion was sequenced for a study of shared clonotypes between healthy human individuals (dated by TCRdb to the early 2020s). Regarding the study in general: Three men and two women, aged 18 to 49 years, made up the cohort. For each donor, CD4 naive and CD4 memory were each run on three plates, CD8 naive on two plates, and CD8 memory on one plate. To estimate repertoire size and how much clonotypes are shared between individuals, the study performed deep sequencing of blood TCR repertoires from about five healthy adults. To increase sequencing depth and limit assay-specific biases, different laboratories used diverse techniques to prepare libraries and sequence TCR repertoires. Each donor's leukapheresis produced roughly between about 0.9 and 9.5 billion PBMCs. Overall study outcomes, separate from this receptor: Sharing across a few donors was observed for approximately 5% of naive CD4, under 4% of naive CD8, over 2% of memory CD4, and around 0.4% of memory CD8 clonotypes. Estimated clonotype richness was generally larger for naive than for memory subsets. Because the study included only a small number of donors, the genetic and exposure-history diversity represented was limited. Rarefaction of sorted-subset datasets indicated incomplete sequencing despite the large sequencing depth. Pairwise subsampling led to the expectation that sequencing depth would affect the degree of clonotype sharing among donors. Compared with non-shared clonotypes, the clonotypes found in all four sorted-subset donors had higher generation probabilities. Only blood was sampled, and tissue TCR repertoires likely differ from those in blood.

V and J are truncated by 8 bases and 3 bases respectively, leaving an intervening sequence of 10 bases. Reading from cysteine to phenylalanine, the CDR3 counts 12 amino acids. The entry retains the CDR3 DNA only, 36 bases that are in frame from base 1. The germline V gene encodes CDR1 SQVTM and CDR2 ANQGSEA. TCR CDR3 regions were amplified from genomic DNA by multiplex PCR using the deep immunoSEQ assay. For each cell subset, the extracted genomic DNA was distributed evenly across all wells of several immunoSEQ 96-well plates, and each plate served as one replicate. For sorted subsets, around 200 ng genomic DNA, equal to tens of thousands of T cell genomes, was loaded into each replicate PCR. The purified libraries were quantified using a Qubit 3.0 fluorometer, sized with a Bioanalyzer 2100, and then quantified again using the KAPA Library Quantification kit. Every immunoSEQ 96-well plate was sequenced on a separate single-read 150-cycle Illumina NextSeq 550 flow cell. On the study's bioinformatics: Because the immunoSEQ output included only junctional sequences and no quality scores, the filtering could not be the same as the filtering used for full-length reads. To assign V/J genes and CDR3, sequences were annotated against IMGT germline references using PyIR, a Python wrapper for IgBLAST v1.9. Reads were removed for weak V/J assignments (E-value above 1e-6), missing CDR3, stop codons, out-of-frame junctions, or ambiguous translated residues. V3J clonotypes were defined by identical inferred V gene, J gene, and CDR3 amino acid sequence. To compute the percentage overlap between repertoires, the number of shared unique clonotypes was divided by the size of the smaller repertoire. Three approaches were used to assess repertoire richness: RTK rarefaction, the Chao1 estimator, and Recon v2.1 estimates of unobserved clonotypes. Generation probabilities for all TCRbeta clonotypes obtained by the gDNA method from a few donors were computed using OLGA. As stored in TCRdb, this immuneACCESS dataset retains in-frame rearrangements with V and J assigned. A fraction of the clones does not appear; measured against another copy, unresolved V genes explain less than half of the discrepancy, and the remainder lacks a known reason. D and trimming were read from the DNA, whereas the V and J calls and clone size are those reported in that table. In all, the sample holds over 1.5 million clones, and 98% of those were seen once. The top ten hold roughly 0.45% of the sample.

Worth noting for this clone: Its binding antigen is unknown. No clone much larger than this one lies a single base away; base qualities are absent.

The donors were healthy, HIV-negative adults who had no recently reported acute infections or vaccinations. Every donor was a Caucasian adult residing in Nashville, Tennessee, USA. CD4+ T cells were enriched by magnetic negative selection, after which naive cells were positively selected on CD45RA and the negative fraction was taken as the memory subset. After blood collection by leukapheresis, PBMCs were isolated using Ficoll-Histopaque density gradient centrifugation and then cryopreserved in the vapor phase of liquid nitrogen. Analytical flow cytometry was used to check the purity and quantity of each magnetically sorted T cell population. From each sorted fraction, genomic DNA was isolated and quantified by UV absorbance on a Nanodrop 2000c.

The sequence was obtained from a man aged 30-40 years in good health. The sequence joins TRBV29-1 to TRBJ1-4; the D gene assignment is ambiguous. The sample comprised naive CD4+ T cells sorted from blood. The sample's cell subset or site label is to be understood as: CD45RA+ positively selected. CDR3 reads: CSSLHANEKLFF. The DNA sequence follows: TGCAGCTCCCTCCATGCTAATGAAAAACTGTTTTTT.